This TCR beta chain came from a study of healthy donors' naive CD4 and CD8 T cells. As to this clonotype: No conserved phenylalanine or tryptophan is present at the end of the CDR3, so a read error is the likely explanation.

Starting from approximately 500 ng of total RNA, TCR libraries were made with linear amplification. Per the original data handling: Sequencing covered around 78,000 rearranged alpha-chain transcripts across roughly 5 healthy donors. MiXCR was run by TCRdb on the reads, yielding one entry per CDR3 protein. TCRdb's processing, not the authors' own work, is the source of the V and J calls. The sample gives about 200,000 distinct CDR3 sequences, 65% to 80% of which show up once; more than 2% is in the top ten. The TCR sequence derives from a pool of human donors in good health; the sample pools cells from several healthy donors. Sample: naive CD4+ and CD8+ T cells sorted from blood, pooled from several donors.

The CDR3: CSVELQGVINYGYTS. CDR3 sequence (DNA): TGCAGCGTTGAATTACAGGGTGTTATAAACTATGGCTACACCTCC. This rearrangement joins TRBV29-1 to TRBJ1-2, with D perhaps TRBD1 (6 bases). This CDR3 has 15 residues. Germline CDR1 SQVTM, CDR2 ANQGSEA. Between the trimmed V and J ends, which lost 2 bases and 2 bases, there was a span of 15 bases.